The clone carrying this T cell receptor beta chain is medium-sized by share. One entry per CDR3 protein, called by TCRdb with MiXCR from the RT-PCR reads. The profile shows nearly 20,000 distinct CDR3 sequences, around 5.3% of them singletons. This record comes from a study of patients and donors after allogeneic stem cell transplantation. Trimming pared 2 bases from V and 5 bases from J, leaving 13 bases between. CDR1 and CDR2 from the germline V gene are SGHRS and YFSETQ. The CDR3 is 15 amino acids. Material: blood, either unsorted or a sorted T cell fraction (not recorded which). The sequence derives from a human donor who was either an allogeneic HSCT recipient or a stem cell or donor lymphocyte infusion donor (not recorded which). It is not recorded whose cells these are; they may come from a transplant donor. The rearrangement links TRBV5-1 to TRBJ2-2; tentative D call: TRBD1 (6 bases). The CDR3 spells CASSFAGQGTGELFF. Here the CDR3 DNA reads TGCGCCAGCAGCTTTGCAGGGCAGGGGACCGGGGAGCTGTTTTTT.